This T cell receptor (beta chain) was recovered during a study of spatial heterogeneity in lung cancer. Across the whole study: The library had UMIs, and each TCR and UMI pair averaged more than ten raw reads.

TCRdb itself ran the 5' RACE reads through MiXCR, one entry per CDR3 protein. The sample has about 56,000 distinct CDR3 sequences, about 8% seen once. V lost 5 bases to trimming and J lost 4 bases, with 11 bases between them. CDR3 size: 13 residues. Regarding time point: sample taken at primary tumor resection. Without sorting, whole RNA was sequenced from tumor, nontumor lung or frozen PBMC. This clonotype has only a few counts. The specimen comprised PBMCs, sampled at surgery. The chain joins TRBV12-3 or TRBV12-4 to TRBJ1-1; D uncertain. This clonotype was obtained from a female donor with early-stage non-small cell lung cancer. The CDR3 DNA sequence: TGTGCCAGCAGTCCCCCGGCGGGCACTGAAGCTTTCTTT. This translates into CASSPPAGTEAFF.